This note documents a single TCR beta chain sequence. The antigen remains undetermined. At one end, the junction sequence differs from germline, possibly due to a read error. Germline CDR1 and CDR2: SGHVS and FQNEAQ. The CDR3 is 14 residues long. The data were taken from a study of CD8+CD57+ T cells in acquired aplastic anemia. The wider study: An average of roughly 3 ug of DNA was obtained from sorted CD4+ and CD8+ cells. CD4+ cell libraries from healthy donors averaged approximately 10 million reads. Study findings and constraints: Patients versus controls showed no significant CD8+ Simpson's diversity difference. Fewer than 35 shared CD8+ CDR3s appeared highly expressed within patients' immunodominant clones.

Researchers used genomic DNA as the template to profile TCR beta VDJ and CDR3. TCRdb used MiXCR to reprocess the reads, holding one entry per CDR3 protein. The sample includes 400,000 to 450,000 distinct CDR3 sequences, around 72% of them seen just once. V usage is TRBV7-8 and J usage is TRBJ1-6, with D perhaps TRBD1 (6 bases). Sequenced material: sorted CD4+, CD8+, or CD8+CD57+ T cells (not recorded which) from PBMCs. This TCR came from a human donor in good health, serving as a control. The CDR3 sequence: CASSYPLGGTRDTF. In DNA, the CDR3 is TGTGCCAGCAGTTACCCTCTCGGCGGGACGAGGGACACTTTT.